This T cell receptor beta chain was sequenced for a study of OX40 agonist ivuxolimab in advanced cancers. Study summary: Patients with prior anti-PD-1, anti-PD-L1 or anti-CTLA-4 therapy were eligible; roughly 41% had some. Partial responses were recorded for three patients, including one with hepatocellular carcinoma and two with cutaneous melanoma.

Study results and limitations: There were, on average, more expanded clones in CD8+ T cells than in CD4+.

Of note for this clone: The antigen remains undetermined.

Germline CDR1 reads SGHRS; CDR2 reads YFSETQ. This CDR3 comprises 13 residues. V lost 9 bases and J 2 bases, leaving 14 bases between the germline ends. Some clones are missing from TCRdb's copy, which holds only in-frame ones; the method was immunoSEQ multiplex PCR. Among around 72,000 clones listed, more than 75% were seen once. The V and J genes are TRBV5-1 and TRBJ2-5, with D perhaps matching TRBD1 (6 bases). The receptor was derived from an adult with an advanced solid tumor such as melanoma, head and neck, liver or kidney cancer. Material: CD4+ or CD8+ T cells sorted from blood, obtained in a trial of the OX40 agonist ivuxolimab. The CDR3 DNA reads TGCGCCACCCTACGGACAGAACAAGAGACCCAGTACTTC. The encoded protein is CATLRTEQETQYF.